The 22 T cell receptor beta chains given below trace back to one sample, sequenced in a study of T cell changes during pregnancy in multiple sclerosis. This table comes from immunoSEQ multiplex PCR, and its TCRdb copy is limited to in-frame clones, with some not included. This sample carries some 46,000 clones, about 94% of them seen once, and the ten largest clones take 0.39%. Specimen: CD4+ T cells from peripheral blood mononuclear cells, collected after pregnancy. All receptors derive from a female donor with multiple sclerosis, enrolled in a pregnancy study.

This chain joins TRBV5-5 and TRBJ1-4, with a weak D call TRBD1 (5 bases). Trimming removed 2 bases from V and 8 bases from J, with 13 bases in between. Germline lookup yields CDR1 SGHKS and CDR2 YYEKEE (reference sequence). This CDR3 region has 14 residues. The CDR3 DNA follows: TGTGCCAGCAGCTTCGGAGGCGGGGGGGAAAAACTGTTTTTT. Translating it yields CASSFGGGGEKLFF.

The chain couples TRBV9 to TRBJ2-7; possible D gene TRBD1, 5 bases. The germline V gene encodes CDR1 SGDLS and CDR2 YYNGEE. The CDR3 is 16 amino acids. V shed 1 base and J shed 5 bases, with 19 bases lying between them. The CDR3 spells CASSVIPFGRVNEQYF. The CDR3 DNA sequence: TGTGCCAGCAGCGTAATCCCCTTCGGCAGGGTCAACGAGCAGTACTTC. The full variable domain, with the rest looked up from reference TRBV9 and TRBJ2-7, is DSGVTQTPKHLITATGQRVTLRCSPRSGDLSVYWYQQSLDQGLQFLIQYYNGEERAKGNILERFSAQQFPDLHSELNLSSLELGDSALYFCASSVIPFGRVNEQYFGPGTRLTVT.

V gene TRBV19 combines with J gene TRBJ2-2; the D gene is possibly TRBD1 (6 bases). This CDR3 has 13 residues. Trimming took off 5 bases at V and 7 bases at J, with 11 bases between the two ends. Germline V gene lookup returns CDR1 LNHDA and CDR2 SQIVND (reference sequence). The CDR3 nucleotides are TGTGCCAGTAGTTCCCAGGGGTTCGGGGAGCTGTTTTTT. As protein: CASSSQGFGELFF.

The chain couples TRBV14 to TRBJ2-5; no firm D call. Germline V gives CDR1 SGHDN, CDR2 FVKESK. The CDR3 loop spans 14 amino acids. The ends were cut back, 1 base at V and 5 bases at J, with 11 bases in the middle. CDR3 in amino acids: CASSQVGLGETQYF. Here the CDR3 DNA reads TGTGCCAGCAGCCAAGTAGGTCTAGGCGAGACCCAGTACTTC.

This chain joins TRBV6-1 and TRBJ1-1, with 9 bases identical to TRBD1. CDR3 size: 15 residues. Germline CDR1 reads MNHNS; CDR2 reads SASEGT. V shed 7 bases, J shed 2 bases, and the junction held 8 bases outside the gene matches. In DNA, the CDR3 is TGTGCCAGCAAGGCGGACAGGGGATTAAACACTGAAGCTTTCTTT. Protein: CASKADRGLNTEAFF.

This clone was recorded only once. V gene TRBV19 combines with J gene TRBJ2-1; 9 nucleotides agree with TRBD2. With V trimmed by 7 bases and J by 0 bases, 1 base remained unmatched. In germline, CDR1 is LNHDA, CDR2 SQIVND (reference sequence). The CDR3 consists of 14 residues. CDR3 region: CASNSGSSYNEQFF. In DNA form, the CDR3 reads TGTGCCAGTAATAGCGGGAGCTCCTACAATGAGCAGTTCTTC. Full variable domain (missing parts from reference TRBV19 and TRBJ2-1): DGGITQSPKYLFRKEGQNVTLSCEQNLNHDAMYWYRQDPGQGLRLIYYSQIVNDFQKGDIAEGYSVSREKKESFPLTVTSAQKNPTAFYLCASNSGSSYNEQFFGPGTRLTVL.

V gene TRBV5-1 combines with J gene TRBJ2-2; 12 bases fit TRBD1. CDR3 size: 14 residues. The germline gives CDR1 SGHRS, CDR2 YFSETQ. J lost 9 bases, V lost 4 bases, and 4 bases had no gene match. The CDR3 reads CASSRGQGARELFF. CDR3 sequence (DNA): TGCGCCAGCAGCAGGGGACAGGGGGCTAGGGAGCTGTTTTTT.

The genes are TRBV30 and TRBJ2-5; the D gene is possibly TRBD1 (5 bases). Looked up from germline, CDR1 is GTSNPN and CDR2 is SVGIG (reference sequence). The CDR3 sequence is 13 residues long. The germline V and J ends were trimmed by 3 bases and 5 bases, with 13 bases remaining between them. CDR3 coding DNA: TGTGCCTGGAGCCGACAGAGAGCGGAGACCCAGTACTTC. As protein: CAWSRQRAETQYF.

This chain connects TRBV5-4 to TRBJ1-1, with D perhaps TRBD1 (5 bases). Germline assignment: CDR1 SGHNT and CDR2 YYREEE (reference sequence). CDR3 length: 14 amino acids. Trimming shortened V by 2 bases and J by 5 bases, and 13 bases separated the two germline ends. The CDR3 here is CASSFPGIGTEAFF. CDR3 sequence (DNA): TGTGCCAGCAGCTTTCCAGGGATCGGAACTGAAGCTTTCTTT.

CDR3 sequence: CASSQVAGGSPHEQYF. In nucleotides, the CDR3 is TGTGCCAGCAGTCAGGTAGCGGGAGGGAGCCCCCACGAGCAGTACTTC. The V and J genes are TRBV28 and TRBJ2-7; the match to TRBD2 covers 11 bases. Per germline, CDR1 MDHEN and CDR2 SYDVKM. The CDR3 loop spans 16 amino acids. V lost 5 bases to trimming and J lost 5 bases; unmatched junction nucleotides: 11.

The chain is built from TRBV7-3 and TRBJ2-3; D is ambiguous. The CDR3 is 14 residues long. The ends were cut back, 2 bases at V and 1 base at J, with 7 bases in the middle. The germline CDR1 and CDR2 sequences are SGHTA and FQGTGA. CDR3 bases: TGTGCCAGCAGCTTAGACATAGGCACAGATACGCAGTATTTT. It specifies CASSLDIGTDTQYF.

This clone showed up just once. The chain couples TRBV5-6 to TRBJ2-7; D may be TRBD1 (5 bases). The V gene's germline CDR1 is SGHDT and CDR2 YYEEEE. The CDR3 totals 13 residues. Trimming took off 6 bases at V and 5 bases at J, with 15 bases between the two ends. Written as DNA, the CDR3 is TGTGCCAGCACCCCGATGGGGCAGAACGAGCAGTACTTC. It specifies CASTPMGQNEQYF.

The J gene is TRBJ2-2, the V gene TRBV6-1; 7 nucleotides match TRBD1. The V segment lost 6 bases and the J segment 5 bases; nucleotides outside the gene matches: 9. CDR3 length: 15 amino acids. Germline V CDR1 and CDR2: MNHNS, SASEGT. The DNA of the CDR3 is TGTGCCAGCAGACCAGACAGGGTAGTGACCGGGGAGCTGTTTTTT. Translating gives CASRPDRVVTGELFF.

In nucleotides, the CDR3 is TGTGCCACCAAGGGGACTAGCGGGAGCCTAGGTAACAATGAGCAGTTCTTC. It translates to CATKGTSGSLGNNEQFF. V gene TRBV19 combines with J gene TRBJ2-1; 14 bases fit TRBD2. Germline CDR1 LNHDA, CDR2 SQIVND (reference sequence). The CDR3 totals 17 residues. V trimming: 10 bases; J trimming: 5 bases; junction bases outside the gene matches: 13.

V usage is TRBV10-3 and J usage is TRBJ2-1, with TRBD2 matching over 10 bases. Germline V gives CDR1 ENHRY, CDR2 SYGVKD. Trimming removed 11 bases from V and 3 bases from J; junction bases left unmatched: 13. This CDR3 contains 16 residues. The CDR3 DNA is TGTGCCGGGGCGACTAGCGGGTGGGAGGGCTACAATGAGCAGTTCTTC. Amino acid sequence: CAGATSGWEGYNEQFF.

A word on this clone: Germline and junction disagree at one end, which may indicate a read error. This sequence joins TRBV11-2 and TRBJ2-7; D not resolved. This CDR3 contains 11 residues. CDR1 and CDR2 from the germline V gene are SGHAT and FQNNGV. CDR3 DNA sequence: TGTGCCAGCAGCTCCGGTATTTCTGAAATCTTC. As protein: CASSSGISEIF.

The J gene is TRBJ2-7, the V gene TRBV29-1; D might be TRBD2 (6 bases). The CDR3 sequence is 13 residues long. With 7 bases removed from V and 3 bases from J, the gap between germline ends came to 16 bases. CDR1 SQVTM and CDR2 ANQGSEA come from the germline V gene. The CDR3 sequence is CSAGEVGLYEQYF. As DNA, the CDR3 is TGCAGCGCCGGAGAGGTGGGACTCTACGAGCAGTACTTC.

The chain combines TRBV5-4 with TRBJ1-1, with unresolved D. This CDR3 has 15 residues. The V end lost 3 bases, the J end lost 1 base, and 13 bases lay between the germline ends. Germline V gives CDR1 SGHNT, CDR2 YYREEE (reference sequence). This CDR3 reads CASSSPYPWNTEAFF. The CDR3 DNA sequence: TGTGCCAGCAGCTCACCCTACCCCTGGAACACTGAAGCTTTCTTT.

The genes are TRBV7-2 and TRBJ2-1; TRBD1 agrees at 10 bases. V gave up 6 bases and J gave up 7 bases; unmatched junction bases: 12. The CDR3 has 16 residues. Germline CDR1 SGHTA, CDR2 FQGNSA. As DNA, the CDR3 is TGTGCCAGCAGTTCCCTCGGGACAGGGGCAAGGAATGAGCAGTTCTTC. It codes for CASSSLGTGARNEQFF.

The rearrangement links TRBV6-4 to TRBJ2-3; D possibly corresponds to TRBD2 (6 bases). V was shortened by 2 bases and J by 0 bases, with 9 bases between the two germline ends. This CDR3 is built from 15 residues. CDR1 and CDR2 (germline): MRHNA, SNTAGT. CDR3 sequence reads: CASSDGSGSTDTQYF. CDR3 sequence (DNA): TGTGCCAGCAGTGACGGAAGCGGGAGCACAGATACGCAGTATTTT.

V usage is TRBV28 and J usage is TRBJ2-7; 7 bases are shared with TRBD2. The CDR3 sequence is 15 residues long. CDR1 and CDR2 (germline): MDHEN, SYDVKM. Trimming removed 5 bases from V and 3 bases from J; junction bases left unmatched: 10. The CDR3 region is CASSGPSGTNYEQYF. The DNA for the CDR3 is TGTGCCAGCAGTGGGCCTAGCGGTACAAACTACGAGCAGTACTTC.

The gene calls are TRBV11-2 and TRBJ2-1; the match to TRBD1 covers 9 bases. CDR1 is SGHAT, CDR2 FQNNGV, per germline. The CDR3 covers 16 residues. The V gene end was trimmed by 3 bases and the J gene end by 8 bases; junction bases not matched to a gene: 11. The CDR3 protein is CASSFLGTGREDEQFF. Here the CDR3 DNA reads TGTGCCAGCAGCTTCCTCGGGACAGGGAGAGAGGATGAGCAGTTCTTC.